This T cell receptor (beta chain) was sequenced in a study of T cell repertoires in cytomegalovirus infection. MiXCR was run by TCRdb on the reads, yielding one entry per CDR3 protein. Of 750,000 to 900,000 distinct CDR3 sequences detected, almost 30% appear once; the ten largest clones hold under 15%. This clonotype was seen a handful of times. Its antigen is still unknown. Germline V gene data show CDR1 as MNHNS and CDR2 as SASEGT. V was pared by 8 bases and J by 3 bases, with 8 bases between. The CDR3 has 11 residues. The sequence came from a human donor in good health (CMV status not recorded). Some clones in this sample may be carry-over from other donors' samples. The chain is built from TRBV6-1 and TRBJ2-7; a weak D match, TRBD2 (5 bases). Sequences were derived from cultured CD8+ T cells from PBMCs, sampled from culture after CMV antigen stimulation. The chain's CDR3 is CASVEGYEQYF. The CDR3 nucleotides are TGTGCCAGCGTTGAGGGCTACGAGCAGTACTTC.